The 5 T cell receptor beta chains reported below all come from one sample, sequenced in a study of Graves' ophthalmopathy and Graves' hyperthyroidism. RNA transcripts yielded amplified TCR beta CDR3 regions. Second-round multiplex PCR followed a first-round RT-PCR using HTBI primers. TCRdb reanalysed the multiplex PCR reads using MiXCR and keeps one entry per CDR3 protein. The table has more than 550,000 distinct CDR3 sequences, just over 40% seen once. Sample: peripheral blood. The receptors originated from an adult man with Graves' ophthalmopathy.

The gene calls are TRBV20-1 and TRBJ1-2; TRBD1 agrees at 7 bases. This CDR3 contains 13 residues. V lost 5 bases and J lost 8; bases outside the gene matches: 11. From germline, CDR1 is DFQATT and CDR2 SNEGSKA (reference sequence). CDR3 bases: TGCAGTGCTGAGGACAGGTCAACTATGGGCTACACCTTC. Translation gives CSAEDRSTMGYTF.

For this clonotype: A much bigger clone sits one base away, suggesting this may be a read error. V is TRBV2 and J is TRBJ2-5; 7 bases map to TRBD1. The germline V gene encodes CDR1 SNHLY and CDR2 FYNNEI. The junction had 2 bases not matched to a gene; V was cut back by 2 bases and J by 5 bases. This CDR3 is 13 amino acids long. This chain's CDR3 is CASSERGLETQYF. For the CDR3, the DNA is TGTGCCAGCAGTGAAAGGGGGCTGGAGACCCAGTACTTC.

On this clonotype: A clone one base away is much larger, so this may be a read error. The chain has TRBV10-3 and TRBJ2-5; 9 nucleotides match TRBD1. This CDR3 contains 14 residues. The ends lost 4 bases at V and 7 bases at J; junction bases unmatched: 7. Germline CDR1 and CDR2: ENHRY and SYGVKD. The CDR3: CAISAGTGWTTQYF. The CDR3 DNA reads TGTGCCATCAGTGCGGGGACAGGGTGGACGACCCAGTACTTC.

Many counts were recorded for this clonotype. The chain recombines TRBV7-9 with TRBJ1-6; D is ambiguous. CDR3 length equals 15 residues. V was pared by 1 base and J by 7 bases, with 11 bases between. Germline loops: CDR1 SEHNR, CDR2 FQNEAQ (reference sequence). The CDR3 DNA reads TGTGCCAGCAGCTTAGAGAGATCACCCAATTCACCCCTCCACTTT. Protein: CASSLERSPNSPLHF.

This clonotype has a count of ten or more. The chain joins TRBV20-1 to TRBJ2-5; D is perhaps TRBD1 (6 bases). The V gene lost 1 base and the J gene lost 5 bases, with 14 bases spanning the gap. CDR3 length: 14 amino acids. CDR1 DFQATT and CDR2 SNEGSKA come from the germline V gene (reference sequence). CDR3 amino acids: CSARGVQGWETQYF. The CDR3 bases are TGCAGTGCTAGAGGGGTACAGGGTTGGGAGACCCAGTACTTC.